The 15 T cell receptor beta chains presented below share a single source sample, sequenced in a study of blood T cell repertoires in COVID-19. The table came from immunoSEQ multiplex PCR; TCRdb's copy has only in-frame clones and leaves some out. The repertoire holds some 99,000 clones, about 86% seen once, with 10% to 15% in the top ten. Source material: peripheral blood. Receptors originate from a woman aged 55-69 years in a cohort sampled during active or convalescent COVID-19.

The chain is built from TRBV10-3 and TRBJ2-7; TRBD2 aligns across 10 bases. V lost 3 bases and J lost 3; bases outside the gene matches: 2. CDR3 length: 14 amino acids. Germline V gene sequence: CDR1 ENHRY, CDR2 SYGVKD. CDR3 sequence (DNA): TGTGCCATCAGTGACCTAGCGGGAGTCTACGAGCAGTACTTC. This sequence encodes CAISDLAGVYEQYF.

This clone was seen a handful of times. The chain recombines TRBV7-8 with TRBJ2-7; 9 nucleotides line up with TRBD2. Losses at the gene ends were 1 base for V and 6 bases for J; bases not matched to a gene: 7. The CDR3 has 15 amino acids. Per the germline V gene, CDR1 is SGHVS and CDR2 is FQNEAQ. The CDR3 loop reads CASSLGTSVLGEQYF. For the CDR3, the DNA is TGTGCCAGCAGCTTAGGGACTAGCGTGCTTGGCGAGCAGTACTTC.

The chain joins TRBV5-1 to TRBJ2-7; 8 nucleotides agree with TRBD1. Per the germline V gene, CDR1 is SGHRS and CDR2 is YFSETQ. V shed 0 bases and J 3 bases; nucleotides not matched to a gene: 5. This CDR3 region has 15 residues. This CDR3 is CASSLGTGTLYEQYF. CDR3 nucleotides: TGCGCCAGCAGCTTGGGGACAGGGACCCTCTACGAGCAGTACTTC.

V and J are TRBV18 and TRBJ1-4; the D gene is possibly TRBD1 (5 bases). This CDR3 spans 15 amino acids. V gave up 2 bases and J gave up 3 bases, with 10 bases separating them. Germline assignment: CDR1 KGHSH and CDR2 LQKENI. CDR3 residues: CASSPIGAPNEKLFF. CDR3 in DNA: TGTGCCAGCTCACCAATAGGGGCACCTAATGAAAAACTGTTTTTT. Combining the CDR3 with reference TRBV18 and TRBJ1-4 gives the whole variable domain NAGVMQNPRHLVRRRGQEARLRCSPMKGHSHVYWYRQLPEEGLKFMVYLQKENIIDESGMPKERFSAEFPKEGPSILRIQQVVRGDSAAYFCASSPIGAPNEKLFFGSGTQLSVL.

The J gene is TRBJ2-1, the V gene TRBV5-1; TRBD2 matches at 12 bases. The V gene's germline CDR1 is SGHRS and CDR2 YFSETQ. The CDR3 runs 16 residues. Trimming removed 0 bases from V and 8 bases from J; junction bases left unmatched: 6. CDR3 region: CASSLGTSGVVDEQFF. For the CDR3, the DNA is TGCGCCAGCAGCTTGGGGACTAGCGGGGTTGTCGATGAGCAGTTCTTC.

The chain couples TRBV19 to TRBJ2-7; 9 nucleotides line up with TRBD1. CDR1 is LNHDA and CDR2 is SQIVND in the germline V gene (reference sequence). The CDR3 length is 14 residues. V was pared by 5 bases and J by 0 bases, with 2 bases of the junction left unmatched. The CDR3 protein is CASSQQGASYEQYF. CDR3 coding DNA: TGTGCCAGTAGTCAACAGGGGGCCTCCTACGAGCAGTACTTC.

J is TRBJ2-1 and V is TRBV11-3; D unclear. Between the trimmed V and J ends, which lost 1 base and 8 bases, there was a span of 6 bases. The CDR3 covers 12 residues. Germline V gives CDR1 SGHNT, CDR2 YENEEA. CDR3 nucleotide sequence: TGTGCCAGCAGCTTAGGAGGTCATGAGCAGTTCTTC. It codes for CASSLGGHEQFF. The entire variable domain, with the rest obtained from reference TRBV11-3 and TRBJ2-1, is as follows: EAGVVQSPRYKIIEKKQPVAFWCNPISGHNTLYWYLQNLGQGPELLIRYENEEAVDDSQLPKDRFSAERLKGVDSTLKIQPAELGDSAVYLCASSLGGHEQFFGPGTRLTVL.

This clone was seen a few times. The chain has TRBV2 and TRBJ1-1; no clear D. V lost 5 bases, J lost 0 bases, and 13 bases lay in between. The CDR3 loop spans 15 amino acids. The germline V gene has CDR1 SNHLY and CDR2 FYNNEI. In nucleotides, the CDR3 is TGTGCCAGCAGTCGATACAGCTCTATGAACACTGAAGCTTTCTTT. This gives the protein CASSRYSSMNTEAFF.

A single count supports this clone. V gene TRBV10-3 combines with J gene TRBJ1-1; a possible D gene is TRBD1 (6 bases). Germline-derived CDR1 and CDR2 are ENHRY and SYGVKD. The V end was cut by 5 bases, the J end by 0 bases, with 25 bases between. CDR3 length equals 19 residues. As DNA, the CDR3 is TGTGCCATCAGTCCAACTGTGGGGGGGGCTTCCCTTATGAACACTGAAGCTTTCTTT. This sequence encodes CAISPTVGGASLMNTEAFF.

The V and J genes are TRBV5-4 and TRBJ1-1, with 7 positions matching TRBD1. J was trimmed by 0 bases and V by 1 base; bases with no gene match: 6. The germline gives CDR1 SGHNT, CDR2 YYREEE (reference sequence). The CDR3 has 16 residues. This CDR3 is CASSLMQGVLNTEAFF. DNA of the CDR3: TGTGCCAGCAGCTTGATGCAGGGGGTATTGAACACTGAAGCTTTCTTT.

The J gene is TRBJ2-1, the V gene TRBV5-1; 10 bases map to TRBD2. CDR1 and CDR2 from the germline V gene are SGHRS and YFSETQ. This CDR3 spans 14 amino acids. V shed 4 bases, J shed 7 bases, and the junction held 5 bases outside the gene matches. The CDR3 region has the DNA TGCGCCAGCAGCCTTCTACTAGCGGGGAATGAGCAGTTCTTC. Its translation is CASSLLLAGNEQFF.

The V and J genes are TRBV29-1 and TRBJ2-3; 9 bases match TRBD1. V was clipped by 4 bases and J by 6 bases; unmatched bases: 5. Looked up from germline, CDR1 is SQVTM and CDR2 is ANQGSEA. CDR3 size: 13 residues. CDR3 region: CSVARDREDTQYF. CDR3 nucleotide sequence: TGCAGCGTTGCTAGGGACAGGGAGGATACGCAGTATTTT.

V is TRBV5-4 and J is TRBJ2-7, with 8 bases identical to TRBD2. V trimming: 4 bases; J trimming: 0 bases; junction bases outside the gene matches: 6. Germline assignment: CDR1 SGHNT and CDR2 YYREEE (reference sequence). CDR3 length: 15 amino acids. CDR3: CASSPSGGISYEQYF. CDR3 sequence (DNA): TGTGCCAGCAGCCCCTCGGGGGGGATCTCCTACGAGCAGTACTTC.

V is TRBV5-1 and J is TRBJ1-2; 7 positions match TRBD1. The CDR3 loop spans 17 amino acids. Germline V CDR1 and CDR2: SGHRS, YFSETQ. V trimming: 4 bases; J trimming: 6 bases; junction bases outside the gene matches: 18. In nucleotides, the CDR3 is TGCGCCAGCAGCCTTTTTCCACACGAGACAGGGTGGAATGGCTACACCTTC. Its protein is CASSLFPHETGWNGYTF.

The chain combines TRBV20-1 with TRBJ2-3; D is perhaps TRBD2 (5 bases). Trimming took off 3 bases at V and 6 bases at J, with 16 bases between the two ends. This CDR3 has 14 residues. In germline, CDR1 is DFQATT, CDR2 SNEGSKA (reference sequence). The CDR3 DNA is TGCAGTGCTAGTAGTCGAGGGAGAGCTGATACGCAGTATTTT. It is translated as CSASSRGRADTQYF.